The clone carrying this TCR beta chain appeared a few times. What it binds is not known. Individual cDNA molecules carried attached unique molecular identifiers. TCRdb reprocessed the 5' RACE reads with MiXCR, giving one entry per CDR3 protein. Of roughly 51,000 distinct CDR3 sequences in the sample, more than 6.5% were seen once. This entry belongs to a study of early T cells in non-severe SARS-CoV-2 infection. For the study at large: Chains from this unsorted whole-blood bulk RNA could not be paired. Notes on the study in general: VDJdb-based matching was biased toward anti-spike CD8 responses and missed private and CD4 specificities.

Trimming shortened V by 3 bases and J by 0 bases, and 6 bases separated the two germline ends. The germline CDR1 and CDR2 sequences are ENHRY and SYGVKD. This CDR3 spans 13 amino acids. This TCR was sampled from an adult who was a healthcare worker with PCR-confirmed SARS-CoV-2 infection or an uninfected control (not recorded which). The material sequenced was whole blood. The chain has TRBV10-3 and TRBJ2-7; the D is unclear. In DNA, the CDR3 is TGTGCCATCAGTGAAACTGCCTCCTACGAGCAGTACTTC. Residues: CAISETASYEQYF.